The rows below give T cell receptor beta chains drawn from one sample of a study of cytomegalovirus exposure and HLA in healthy donors. Libraries were prepared by immunoSEQ multiplex PCR; TCRdb keeps only in-frame clonotypes and omits some of them. This sample has more than 95,000 clones, with less than 90% found just once. Material: PBMCs. The receptors originated from a man aged 18 to 29 in good health and CMV-seropositive. Each CDR3 is given with its conserved first and last residue. A D gene is named only where the DNA matches it firmly. The listing skips clone size in some rows; elsewhere it reads once, few, many or a size class.

TRBJ1-2,.,TRBV28,.,14,CASSSGPGNYGYTF,TGTGCCAGCAGTTCCGGTCCGGGGAACTATGGCTACACCTTC
TRBJ2-7,.,TRBV7-9,TRBD1,13,CASDPDRGYEQYF,TGTGCCAGCGATCCGGACAGGGGATACGAGCAGTACTTC
TRBJ2-5,.,TRBV4-3,TRBD1,16,CASSYGTGRSKETQYF,TGCGCCAGCAGCTACGGGACAGGCCGAAGCAAGGAGACCCAGTACTTC
TRBJ2-7,.,TRBV19,TRBD1,11,CASGTGGEQYF,TGTGCCAGCGGGACAGGGGGCGAGCAGTACTTC
TRBJ2-2,once,TRBV4-3,.,17,CASSQEAGHIGSGELFF,TGCGCCAGCAGCCAAGAAGCAGGGCACATCGGATCCGGGGAGCTGTTTTTT
TRBJ2-3,once,TRBV11-1,.,14,CAISRDTSTDTQYF,TGTGCCATTTCACGGGACACCTCCACAGATACGCAGTATTTT
TRBJ1-3,many,TRBV19,.,15,CASDVGLNSGNTIYF,TGTGCCAGTGATGTCGGTCTAAACTCTGGAAACACCATATATTTT
TRBJ2-4,.,TRBV4-1,TRBD2,14,CASSQVWGGLHQYF,TGCGCCAGCAGCCAAGTTTGGGGGGGTCTCCATCAGTACTTC
TRBJ2-7,few,TRBV2,.,12,CASMLRGYEQYF,TGTGCCAGCATGCTCCGGGGCTACGAGCAGTACTTC
TRBJ1-1,.,TRBV29-1,TRBD1,14,CSVRDRVKNTEAFF,TGCAGCGTCAGGGACAGGGTAAAGAACACTGAAGCTTTCTTT
TRBJ1-1,.,TRBV18,.,15,CASSPNGGGNTEAFF,TGTGCCAGCTCACCAAATGGGGGGGGGAACACTGAAGCTTTCTTT
TRBJ2-1,.,TRBV7-9,TRBD1,18,CASSSGQGASDSYNEQFF,TGTGCCAGCAGTTCGGGACAGGGGGCTTCCGACTCCTACAATGAGCAGTTCTTC
TRBJ2-3,.,TRBV2,.,14,CASIPDSAHGTQYF,TGTGCCAGCATCCCGGACAGTGCACACGGTACGCAGTATTTT
TRBJ1-1,.,TRBV11-2,.,12,CASSLLRTEAFF,TGTGCCAGCAGCCTCTTGAGGACTGAAGCTTTCTTT
TRBJ2-1,few,TRBV27,.,16,CASSSSGQPTYNEQFF,TGTGCCAGCAGTTCATCGGGACAACCCACCTACAATGAGCAGTTCTTC
TRBJ2-4,.,TRBV13,.,13,CASSLDEGNIQYF,TGTGCCAGCAGCTTAGATGAGGGAAACATTCAGTACTTC
TRBJ1-1,.,TRBV15,.,11,CATSVNTEAFF,TGTGCCACCTCGGTGAACACTGAAGCTTTCTTT
TRBJ2-2,.,TRBV28,TRBD1,19,CASSSGTGYIKGNTGELFF,TGTGCCAGCAGTTCCGGGACAGGGTACATTAAGGGGAACACCGGGGAGCTGTTTTTT
TRBJ2-7,.,TRBV4-1,TRBD1,14,CASSARTGNYEQYF,TGCGCCAGCAGCGCCCGGACAGGAAACTACGAGCAGTACTTC
TRBJ2-1,.,TRBV6-1,.,13,CASSAMKAEGQFF,TGTGCCAGCAGTGCGATGAAGGCCGAGGGGCAGTTCTTC
TRBJ1-4,.,TRBV6-5,TRBD1,15,CASSYSGQPNEKLFF,TGTGCCAGCAGTTACTCGGGACAGCCAAATGAAAAACTGTTTTTT
TRBJ2-7,.,TRBV5-6,.,12,CASSFPRGEQYF,TGTGCCAGCAGCTTCCCTAGGGGGGAGCAGTACTTC
TRBJ1-6,.,TRBV14,.,16,CASSQGRTARDSPLHF,TGTGCCAGCAGCCAAGGGAGGACAGCGCGCGATTCACCCCTCCACTTT
TRBJ2-7,.,TRBV7-2,.,15,CASSPSRGFSYEQYF,TGTGCCAGCAGCCCGTCCAGGGGCTTCTCCTACGAGCAGTACTTC